One sample yielded the 9 T cell receptor beta chains listed below, sequenced in a study of identical twins (dated by TCRdb to the mid-2010s). Libraries were made using 5' RACE. Sequencing took place on an Illumina HiSeq 2000. TCRdb reanalyzed the raw reads on its own, using fastp at Q25 for trimming and MiXCR for clone calling, and kept in-frame beta chains. Entries are consolidated by CDR3 protein sequence, retaining the most common genes and DNA. This sample comprises around 340,000 distinct CDR3 sequences, roughly 12% of them detected only once. The ten largest make up roughly 7.8% of the sample. These data were also reused for a study on yellow fever vaccine responses in identical twins.

The sequenced material came from CD8+ T cells sorted from blood. These receptors were obtained from a woman under 30 in good health.

In this sample, this clonotype turned up many times. This chain uses TRBV4-1 with TRBJ1-1, with a weak D call TRBD1 (6 bases). The CDR3 length is 14 residues. Germline V gene lookup returns CDR1 MGHRA and CDR2 YSYEKL. Trimming took off 0 bases at V and 3 bases at J, with 8 bases between the two ends. The CDR3 loop is CASSQDAGDTEAFF. The CDR3 DNA follows: TGCGCCAGCAGCCAAGATGCAGGGGACACTGAAGCTTTCTTT.

This clonotype was recorded a few times. The V gene is TRBV20-1, the J gene TRBJ2-7; D is unresolved. Germline loops: CDR1 DFQATT, CDR2 SNEGSKA (reference sequence). This CDR3 has 13 amino acids. The CDR3 DNA sequence: TGCAGCCTCGCGAAAGGGTACCCCTACGAGCAGTACTTC. Protein sequence: CSLAKGYPYEQYF.

This clonotype was detected many times. The rearrangement links TRBV6-2 or TRBV6-3 to TRBJ2-7; D call uncertain. V lost 5 bases, J lost 4 bases, and 12 bases lay in between. Germline lookup yields CDR1 MNHEY and CDR2 SVGEGT. The CDR3 extends over 13 amino acids. The DNA of the CDR3 is TGTGCCAGCAGTCGACCCGGACGATACGAGCAGTACGTC. Translation: CASSRPGRYEQYV.

This clonotype occurred a few times. The chain uses TRBV4-1 and TRBJ2-3, with TRBD2 identical over 7 bases. The junction had 6 bases not matched to a gene; V was cut back by 1 base and J by 2 bases. Germline CDR1 and CDR2: MGHRA and YSYEKL. CDR3 length: 16 amino acids. CDR3 region: CASSQVAGSFTDTQYF. Written as DNA, the CDR3 is TGCGCCAGCAGCCAAGTAGCGGGTTCATTCACAGATACGCAGTATTTT.

The V and J genes are TRBV12-3 or TRBV12-4 and TRBJ2-7; 10 bases map to TRBD2. V lost 5 bases to trimming and J lost 0 bases; unmatched junction nucleotides: 4. The CDR3 has 15 amino acids. The CDR3 sequence: CASSPLAGDSYEQYF. As DNA, the CDR3 is TGTGCCAGCAGTCCCCTAGCGGGGGACTCCTACGAGCAGTACTTC.

Note on this clonotype: The CDR3 end shows no conserved phenylalanine or tryptophan, and so a read error is likely. The chain employs TRBV28 and TRBJ2-3; TRBD2 is a possible D gene (6 bases). Germline CDR1 and CDR2: MDHEN and SYDVKM. The CDR3 has 15 residues. Deletions cut 10 bases from V and 0 bases from J, with 17 bases between. The CDR3 DNA is TGTGCCACTAGAATAGCGGCCCTCAGCACAGATACGCAGTATTTG. As protein: CATRIAALSTDTQYL.

The chain carries TRBV6-1 and TRBJ2-7; 8 positions agree with TRBD1. The ends lost 1 base at V and 3 bases at J; junction bases unmatched: 2. The CDR3 is made up of 14 amino acids. CDR1 MNHNS and CDR2 SASEGT come from the germline V gene. Here the CDR3 DNA reads TGTGCCAGCAGTGAAGTTACAGGGGGCTACGAGCAGTACGTC. This sequence encodes CASSEVTGGYEQYV.

The V call is TRBV20-1, the J call TRBJ2-7; tentatively, D is TRBD2 (6 bases). Germline CDR1 DFQATT, CDR2 SNEGSKA (reference sequence). The V end lost 2 bases, the J end lost 3 bases, and 8 bases lay between the germline ends. The CDR3 extends over 12 amino acids. The CDR3 nucleotides read TGCAGTGCTAGAAGGCGGGACTACGAGCAGTACTTC. Translating it yields CSARRRDYEQYF.

CDR3 nucleotide sequence: TGCAGCGTATGGCTACTAGGATCCTACGAGCAGTACTTC. It specifies CSVWLLGSYEQYF. V usage is TRBV29-1 and J usage is TRBJ2-7; weak D call: TRBD2 (5 bases). The CDR3 sequence is 13 residues long. Germline V lookup: CDR1 SQVTM, CDR2 ANQGSEA. The V gene lost 6 bases and the J gene lost 1 base, with 13 bases spanning the gap.